This entry concerns a single T cell receptor beta chain. The assay used deep level. Original handling: Junction-only immunoSEQ sequences carried no quality scores, so filtering differed. This table comes from immunoSEQ multiplex PCR, and its TCRdb copy is limited to in-frame clones, with some not included. V, J and clone size derive from that table, while D and trimming were established from the DNA sequence. The table lists about 1.1 million clones, 70% to 85% of them singletons. The data belong to a study of shared clonotypes between healthy human individuals. Trimming stripped 3 bases from V and 4 bases from J, with 15 bases between. Looked up from germline, CDR1 is SGDLS and CDR2 is YYNGEE. This CDR3 region has 15 residues.

The receptor was derived from a man between 18 and 29 years old in good health. Some clones in this sample may be carry-over from other donors' samples. V gene TRBV9 combines with J gene TRBJ2-3, with D possibly being TRBD2 (6 bases). The sample taken for sequencing was memory CD4+ T cells from PBMCs. Subset here: CD45RA-negative fraction. The CDR3 nucleotides read TGTGCCAGCAGCGCCGGGAGCCCCCCGCCAGATACGCAGTATTTT. It encodes CASSAGSPPPDTQYF. Full variable domain (outside the CDR3, taken from reference TRBV9 and TRBJ2-3): DSGVTQTPKHLITATGQRVTLRCSPRSGDLSVYWYQQSLDQGLQFLIQYYNGEERAKGNILERFSAQQFPDLHSELNLSSLELGDSALYFCASSAGSPPPDTQYFGPGTRLTVL.